Sequencing of this TCR beta chain was carried out in a study of shared T cell receptors in the human thymus. The CDR3 is 21 residues long. The V gene lost 4 bases and the J gene lost 6 bases, with 38 bases spanning the gap. Germline CDR1 SGDLS, CDR2 YYNGEE. Measured with immunoSEQ multiplex PCR; TCRdb has only the in-frame clones, and not every one. The data hold 650,000 to 950,000 clones, with 70% to 90% observed a single time. This same sample was also taken into another study, of human thymus T cells. This second study notes: Related work found strong thymic repertoire overlap between unrelated individuals.

The sequence was obtained from a girl less than two years old with a congenital heart defect. This chain joins TRBV9 and TRBJ2-7; tentative D call: TRBD1 (6 bases). Source material: thymocytes. The CDR3 coding sequence is TGTGCCAGCAGCCCTTCACCCTATCTGGCAGGGGAGAGACCTTCCTTCTGCGAGCAGTACTTC. Amino acids: CASSPSPYLAGERPSFCEQYF.